These 16 T cell receptor beta chains were all obtained from the same sample, sequenced in a study of neurological immune-mediated disorders (dated by TCRdb to between 2017 and 2020). To prepare the library, 5' RACE was applied. The run used an Illumina HiSeq 2500. Using fastp trimming at Q25 and MiXCR clonotype assembly, TCRdb reanalyzed the public sequencing data and kept in-frame beta chains. Identical CDR3 protein sequences are pooled into one entry, listed with their most common genes and DNA. The sample contains roughly 100,000 distinct CDR3 sequences, under 4.5% of them found a single time. 2.5% to 3% of the sample rests with the top ten. What was sequenced was PBMCs. These receptor sequences come from a woman between 50 and 59 years old with multiple sclerosis.

This clonotype was seen a few times. The gene calls are TRBV19 and TRBJ1-6, with D possibly being TRBD1 (6 bases). The V gene's germline CDR1 is LNHDA and CDR2 SQIVND (reference sequence). This CDR3 is built from 13 residues. V was pared by 9 bases and J by 7 bases, with 13 bases between. The chain's CDR3 is CASRTGRNSPLHF. The CDR3 DNA reads TGTGCCAGCAGAACAGGGAGGAATTCACCCCTCCACTTT.

This clonotype has a count of ten or more. The V call is TRBV7-9, the J call TRBJ1-1; D is unresolved. With 4 bases removed from V and 0 bases from J, the gap between germline ends came to 6 bases. This CDR3 region has 13 residues. Germline lookup yields CDR1 SEHNR and CDR2 FQNEAQ (reference sequence). The CDR3 sequence is CASSSGMNTEAFF. The CDR3 DNA reads as TGTGCCAGCAGCTCGGGGATGAACACTGAAGCTTTCTTT.

This clonotype was counted many times. V and J are TRBV5-1 and TRBJ2-1, with D tentatively TRBD1 (6 bases). V was pared by 5 bases and J by 3 bases, with 15 bases between. CDR3 length equals 15 residues. CDR1 and CDR2 from the germline V gene are SGHRS and YFSETQ. The CDR3 DNA is TGCGCCAGCAGGGAAGTACAGGGAAACTACAATGAGCAGTTCTTC. Translated, it gives CASREVQGNYNEQFF.

This clonotype was counted ten times or more. V gene TRBV6-5 combines with J gene TRBJ2-7; 7 bases agree with TRBD1. This CDR3 has 13 amino acids. The trim removed 6 bases at V and 3 bases at J, leaving 5 bases unmatched. CDR1 is MNHEY and CDR2 is SVGAGI in the germline V gene. CDR3 sequence reads: CASSQSGGYEQYF. The CDR3 region has the DNA TGTGCCAGCAGCCAATCAGGGGGCTACGAGCAGTACTTC.

A few counts support this clonotype. This sequence joins TRBV19 and TRBJ1-2, with 9 nucleotides matching TRBD1. The CDR3 has 15 amino acids. J lost 4 bases, V lost 4 bases, and 7 bases had no gene match. Germline V lookup: CDR1 LNHDA, CDR2 SQIVND (reference sequence). CDR3 bases: TGTGCCAGTAGTACCGACAGGGGGTTCATCTATGGCTACACCTTC. Translation: CASSTDRGFIYGYTF.

This clonotype appeared many times. V and J are TRBV11-1 and TRBJ2-1, with 13 bases fitting TRBD2. The CDR3 sequence is 15 residues long. CDR1 and CDR2 from the germline V gene are SGHAT and FQDESV (reference sequence). Trimming at V came to 5 bases and at J to 9 bases, leaving 7 bases not matched to a gene. The DNA for the CDR3 is TGTGCCAGCAGCCTCACTAGCGGGGGGGGTATTGAGCAGTTCTTC. This translates into CASSLTSGGGIEQFF.

This clonotype has a count of ten or more. V usage is TRBV4-3 and J usage is TRBJ2-7; D might be TRBD1 (6 bases). V lost 0 bases and J 2 bases, leaving 11 bases between the germline ends. The V gene's germline CDR1 is LGHNA and CDR2 YSLEER. This CDR3 contains 15 residues. The CDR3 sequence is CASSQDGGGPYEQYF. CDR3 nucleotides: TGCGCCAGCAGCCAAGACGGTGGGGGCCCCTACGAGCAGTACTTC.

This clonotype was seen many times. CDR3 region: CASSLGSWRGDTQYF. The CDR3 DNA sequence: TGTGCCAGCAGCTTAGGGTCTTGGAGGGGAGATACGCAGTATTTT. This sequence joins TRBV7-8 and TRBJ2-3; weak D call: TRBD2 (6 bases). From germline, CDR1 is SGHVS and CDR2 FQNEAQ. This CDR3 region has 15 residues. V lost 1 base, J lost 5 bases, and 13 bases lay in between.

J is TRBJ2-5 and V is TRBV19; TRBD2 aligns across 13 bases. Per germline, CDR1 LNHDA and CDR2 SQIVND (reference sequence). V lost 3 bases, J lost 5 bases, and 3 bases stayed unmatched. The CDR3 totals 15 residues. CDR3 in DNA: TGTGCCAGTAGTATGACTAGCGGGGGGCGGGAGACCCAGTACTTC. Its protein product is CASSMTSGGRETQYF.

This clonotype was observed many times. The V gene is TRBV12-3 or TRBV12-4, the J gene TRBJ2-3; TRBD2 aligns across 10 bases. The CDR3 extends over 16 amino acids. V trimming: 5 bases; J trimming: 4 bases; junction bases outside the gene matches: 9. The CDR3 DNA sequence: TGTGCCAGCAGTCCAGATCTACTAGCGGGGTCAGATACGCAGTATTTT. This translates into CASSPDLLAGSDTQYF.

This clonotype was observed many times. J is TRBJ1-5 and V is TRBV7-9, with 7 bases aligning to TRBD1. Germline V gives CDR1 SEHNR, CDR2 FQNEAQ (reference sequence). The CDR3 covers 14 residues. The V segment lost 0 bases and the J segment 7 bases; nucleotides outside the gene matches: 3. CDR3: CASSLAGGRQPQHF. CDR3 bases: TGTGCCAGCAGCTTAGCAGGGGGCCGGCAGCCCCAGCATTTT.

The chain is built from TRBV28 and TRBJ1-1, with D tentatively TRBD1 (6 bases). CDR3 length equals 13 residues. V was clipped by 5 bases and J by 10 bases, with 17 bases between them. Germline CDR1 reads MDHEN; CDR2 reads SYDVKM. Here the CDR3 DNA reads TGTGCCAGCAGTCACTCGACAGGTTTGGCAGCTTTCTTT. Translated: CASSHSTGLAAFF.

This clonotype has ten or more counts. The rearrangement uses TRBV24-1 and TRBJ1-5; no reliable D call. V lost 3 bases and J lost 1, with 15 bases in between. Germline V CDR1 and CDR2: KGHDR, SFDVKD. The CDR3 runs 17 residues. The CDR3 here is CATSDREDKWSNQPQHF. The CDR3 DNA is TGTGCCACCAGTGATCGAGAGGATAAGTGGAGCAATCAGCCCCAGCATTTT.

This clonotype was picked up many times. This CDR3 is CASSQWNTEAFF. CDR3 DNA sequence: TGTGCCAGCAGCCAGTGGAACACTGAAGCTTTCTTT. This chain joins TRBV3-1 and TRBJ1-1, with D hard to call. The germline V gene has CDR1 LGHDT and CDR2 YNNKEL (reference sequence). V was shortened by 3 bases and J by 1 base, with 3 bases between the two germline ends. The CDR3 covers 12 residues.

This clonotype showed up many times. The J gene is TRBJ1-6, the V gene TRBV6-6; weak D call: TRBD1 (5 bases). V lost 7 bases and J 10 bases, leaving 14 bases between the germline ends. Germline V CDR1 and CDR2: MNHNY, SVGAGI (reference sequence). The CDR3 loop spans 13 amino acids. CDR3 in amino acids: CASIRAGGSPLHF. CDR3 sequence (DNA): TGTGCCAGCATTCGTGCGGGGGGGTCACCCCTCCACTTT.

This clonotype was seen at least ten times. The V and J genes are TRBV20-1 and TRBJ1-5; D possibly corresponds to TRBD1 (5 bases). V lost 4 bases, J lost 6 bases, and 13 bases lay in between. The CDR3 has 13 amino acids. The germline gives CDR1 DFQATT, CDR2 SNEGSKA (reference sequence). The CDR3 sequence is CSANWGGSQPQHF. The CDR3 coding sequence is TGCAGTGCTAATTGGGGGGGTTCTCAGCCCCAGCATTTT.